This TCR beta chain was retrieved from a study of cytomegalovirus exposure and HLA in healthy donors. Donors sampled were nominally healthy, though unrecorded immune exposures were likely. On this clone itself: Its antigen is currently unknown.

General study findings and limits: It was only CMV serostatus that was available as immune exposure information.

The germline CDR1 and CDR2 sequences are SGHRS and YFSETQ. CDR3 length: 17 residues. V gave up 0 bases and J gave up 4 bases; unmatched junction bases: 10. This PCR relied on a set of 60 Vbeta primers and 13 Jbeta primers. Method: immunoSEQ multiplex PCR; TCRdb's copy keeps in-frame clones and lacks some. Of roughly 150,000 clones listed, over 60% were seen once; the top ten hold around 2.2%. The V call is TRBV5-1, the J call TRBJ2-3, with 8 bases aligning to TRBD2. This receptor was taken from a man aged 35-49 years in good health and CMV-seronegative. What was sequenced was PBMCs. CDR3 residues: CASSLVGSGVGADTQYF. The CDR3 region has the DNA TGCGCCAGCAGCTTGGTGGGTAGCGGGGTAGGGGCAGATACGCAGTATTTT.